Below, 12 T cell receptor beta chains from the same sample are listed, as sequenced in a study of tumour-infiltrating T cells in Burkitt lymphoma. Generated by immunoSEQ multiplex PCR, the TCRdb table keeps only in-frame clones and is missing some. The sample lists 7,500 to 8,500 clones; 60% to 75% were seen once. Sequencing was done on a sample of tumor tissue. Receptors were obtained from a human donor with diffuse large B-cell lymphoma.

The genes are TRBV5-8 and TRBJ2-4; 12 nucleotides agree with TRBD2. The CDR3 is made up of 20 amino acids. The germline V gene has CDR1 SGHTS and CDR2 YDEGEE. V was clipped by 0 bases and J by 2 bases; unmatched bases: 12. CDR3 residues: CASSLEWLAGGKATKNIQYF. As DNA, the CDR3 is TGTGCCAGCAGCTTGGAATGGCTAGCGGGGGGGAAAGCTACCAAAAACATTCAGTACTTC.

V is TRBV2 and J is TRBJ1-6, with D maybe TRBD1 (5 bases). This CDR3 spans 18 amino acids. CDR1 is SNHLY and CDR2 is FYNNEI in the germline V gene. V gave up 4 bases and J gave up 4 bases, with 20 bases separating them. For the CDR3, the DNA is TGTGCCAGCAGTGGTCGCTATACCGGGACCAGATATAATTCACCCCTCCACTTT. As protein: CASSGRYTGTRYNSPLHF.

The rearrangement uses TRBV6-5 and TRBJ1-4, with D tentatively TRBD1 (5 bases). This CDR3 has 15 residues. Germline V gives CDR1 MNHEY, CDR2 SVGAGI. Deletions cut 4 bases from V and 7 bases from J, with 16 bases between. CDR3 sequence: CASSSPGTPGEKLFF. Written as DNA, the CDR3 is TGTGCCAGCAGTTCCCCAGGGACCCCAGGTGAAAAACTGTTTTTT.

The V and J genes are TRBV9 and TRBJ2-1; 9 bases align to TRBD1. The V segment lost 5 bases and the J segment 2 bases; nucleotides outside the gene matches: 5. The germline CDR1 and CDR2 sequences are SGDLS and YYNGEE. CDR3 length equals 15 residues. The DNA for the CDR3 is TGTGCCAGCAGTGCGACAGGGGGAACCTACAATGAGCAGTTCTTC. Translating it yields CASSATGGTYNEQFF.

This chain links TRBV19 with TRBJ1-1; D gene uncertain. Germline lookup yields CDR1 LNHDA and CDR2 SQIVND (reference sequence). The CDR3 totals 15 residues. V dropped 7 bases and J dropped 1 base, with 16 bases sitting between them. CDR3 DNA sequence: TGTGCCAGTACCACACTTAGTAAGGGGAACACTGAAGCTTTCTTT. Amino acid sequence: CASTTLSKGNTEAFF.

The chain has TRBV4-1 and TRBJ1-1, with 7 bases matching TRBD1. Germline-derived CDR1 and CDR2 are MGHRA and YSYEKL. The CDR3 loop spans 15 amino acids. V lost 4 bases, J lost 2 bases, and 7 bases stayed unmatched. Here the CDR3 reads CASSPWGQPNTEAFF. The CDR3 DNA reads as TGCGCCAGCAGCCCGTGGGGACAGCCTAACACTGAAGCTTTCTTT.

The rearrangement links TRBV7-9 to TRBJ1-1; a possible D gene is TRBD1 (6 bases). Trimming removed 4 bases from V and 6 bases from J, with 15 bases in between. This CDR3 region has 14 residues. Looked up from germline, CDR1 is SEHNR and CDR2 is FQNEAQ (reference sequence). The CDR3 nucleotides are TGTGCCAGCAGCTCCACAGGGAAGTCGGCTGAAGCTTTCTTT. This sequence encodes CASSSTGKSAEAFF.

V usage is TRBV2 and J usage is TRBJ1-3; D not certain. CDR1 and CDR2 from the germline V gene are SNHLY and FYNNEI. V was shortened by 8 bases and J by 0 bases, with 5 bases between the two germline ends. The CDR3 loop spans 12 amino acids. CDR3 sequence reads: CASLGSGNTIYF. For the CDR3, the DNA is TGTGCCAGCTTGGGCTCTGGAAACACCATATATTTT.

V usage is TRBV19 and J usage is TRBJ2-7; 8 bases are shared with TRBD1. This CDR3 comprises 15 residues. Germline loops: CDR1 LNHDA, CDR2 SQIVND (reference sequence). J lost 0 bases, V lost 5 bases, and 6 bases had no gene match. CDR3: CASSAGTGSSYEQYF. CDR3 bases: TGTGCCAGTAGTGCAGGGACAGGTTCCTCCTACGAGCAGTACTTC.

In this sample, this clone is medium-sized. The chain employs TRBV5-5 and TRBJ1-6, with a possible D match to TRBD1 (6 bases). The length of the CDR3 is 18 residues. Trimming took off 3 bases at V and 2 bases at J, with 18 bases between the two ends. CDR1 is SGHKS, CDR2 YYEKEE, per germline (reference sequence). The CDR3 DNA sequence: TGTGCCAGCAGCTACGAGGCGGGTCCAGGGGCCTATAATTCACCCCTCCACTTT. It codes for CASSYEAGPGAYNSPLHF.

This chain links TRBV5-1 with TRBJ2-7; TRBD1 aligns across 8 bases. This CDR3 has 14 residues. The trim removed 4 bases at V and 2 bases at J, leaving 5 bases unmatched. Germline CDR1 reads SGHRS; CDR2 reads YFSETQ. The CDR3 sequence: CASSLWTGTYEQYF. The CDR3 region has the DNA TGCGCCAGCAGCCTTTGGACAGGGACCTACGAGCAGTACTTC.

This chain joins TRBV10-2 and TRBJ2-1; D may be TRBD1 or TRBD2 (6 bases each). Germline loops: CDR1 WSHSY, CDR2 SAAADI. The CDR3 is made up of 13 amino acids. Trimming removed 1 base at V and 13 bases at J, with 14 bases between. CDR3 nucleotide sequence: TGCGCCAGCAGTGAGTTCGCCCGGGGGCTACAGTTCTTC. Translating it yields CASSEFARGLQFF.